This T cell receptor beta chain was observed in a study of response to subunit inactivated influenza vaccine (dated by TCRdb to 2016 to 2019). Regarding the complete study: The study used deep quantitative T cell receptor repertoire profiling to track responses to a trivalent subunit inactivated influenza vaccine.

On the study overall, not on this receptor specifically: The authors proposed that each seasonal influenza vaccination may bring in only a limited number of new T cells.

Based on the germline V gene (reference sequence), the CDR1 and CDR2 sequences are GTSNPN and SVGIG. The CDR3 sequence holds 15 residues, the cysteine and phenylalanine included. Of the read, only the CDR3 DNA is kept; its 45 bases are in frame from base 1. Trimming costs V 5 bases and J 0 bases, and their ends lie 15 bases apart. Regarding this clonotype: It lacks a known antigen. Base qualities were left out, and no much larger clone turns up one base away.

The library was made by RT-PCR. The reads were generated on an Illumina HiSeq 2500. TCRdb's own reprocessing of the public reads used fastp at Q25 and MiXCR and kept productive beta chains. Records with the same CDR3 protein are collapsed into one entry carrying the most frequent genes and DNA. Within this sample are about 780,000 distinct CDR3 sequences, with about 18% of them counted one time only. The top ten clones comprise roughly 11% of the sample. The origin of this receptor is a middle-aged man who received an inactivated influenza vaccine. Donor details come from another sample of the same person, matched by shared clones. The chain couples TRBV30 to TRBJ2-3; tentative D gene TRBD2, with 6 bases matching. This specimen was PBMCs from blood, taken more than 4 days after vaccination. The CDR3 has the sequence CAWRAGAGSTDTQYF. Here is the DNA: TGTGCCTGGCGCGCCGGCGCGGGGAGCACAGATACGCAGTATTTT.